This T cell receptor beta chain emerged from a study of blood T cells in healthy people across ages. The CDR3 loop spans 14 amino acids. From germline, CDR1 is SGHTA and CDR2 FQGNSA. The V segment lost 5 bases and the J segment 0 bases; nucleotides outside the gene matches: 1. Findings of the study overall: Greater diversity and more naive CD4+ cells were seen in long-lived donors than in aged donors. The unsorted PBMCs prevented any conclusive comparison of naive versus antigen-experienced cells.

Combining a sample-barcoded 5' primer with a J-beta primer mix, a second PCR ran for roughly 7 to 11 cycles. The yield of each sample was at least 2.5 million CDR3-containing paired-end reads. Using its own MiXCR run on the 5' RACE reads, TCRdb lists one record per CDR3 protein. The sample includes over 950,000 distinct CDR3 sequences, roughly 51% of them seen just once. This clonotype was seen at least ten times. Its antigen is as yet unknown. The specimen was blood. This clonotype was obtained from a woman aged 60-75 years in good health. The gene calls are TRBV7-2 and TRBJ2-3, with 8 bases that match TRBD1. The CDR3 coding sequence is TGTGCCAGCAGCCAGGGGGCTAGCACAGATACGCAGTATTTT. Translating gives CASSQGASTDTQYF.